This passage covers 17 T cell receptor beta chains from one sample sequenced in a study of beta chain features in type 1 diabetes. The sequenced template was cDNA made from the entire isolated RNA. This table comes from immunoSEQ multiplex PCR, and its TCRdb copy is limited to in-frame clones, with some not included. The table includes about 620,000 clones, 15% detected once. Source material: naive CD4+ T cells from blood. The receptors derive from a young man in good health.

Only a few counts were recorded for this clone. The chain uses TRBV4-3 and TRBJ1-3; D gene uncertain. Trimming took 0 bases from V and 0 from J, leaving 12 bases between them. The CDR3 spans 17 residues. Germline assignment: CDR1 LGHNA and CDR2 YSLEER. This CDR3 is CASSQERQAASGNTIYF. CDR3 in DNA: TGCGCCAGCAGCCAAGAGAGGCAGGCAGCCTCTGGAAACACCATATATTTT.

This chain connects TRBV7-9 to TRBJ1-5; 7 positions agree with TRBD1. The CDR3 length is 16 residues. V was pared by 4 bases and J by 0 bases, with 6 bases of the junction left unmatched. Germline lookup yields CDR1 SEHNR and CDR2 FQNEAQ (reference sequence). The CDR3 DNA sequence: TGTGCCAGCAGCTCCGGACAGGCGGATAGCAATCAGCCCCAGCATTTT. Its protein is CASSSGQADSNQPQHF.

This clone has just a few counts. Other DNA variants within this sample encode the same CDR3. The rearrangement links TRBV29-1 to TRBJ1-1, with D maybe TRBD1 (6 bases). V was clipped by 4 bases and J by 7 bases, with 7 bases between them. Germline V CDR1 and CDR2: SQVTM, ANQGSEA. CDR3 length: 10 amino acids. CDR3 in DNA: TGCAGCGTTGGGACAGTTGAAGCTTTCTTT. As protein: CSVGTVEAFF.

The V and J genes are TRBV11-2 and TRBJ1-2; 10 bases line up with TRBD1. Germline lookup yields CDR1 SGHAT and CDR2 FQNNGV. The junction had 10 bases not matched to a gene; V was cut back by 6 bases and J by 0 bases. The CDR3 extends over 17 amino acids. Written as DNA, the CDR3 is TGTGCCAGCAGGCTCCCGGGACAGGGGTCATCTAACTATGGCTACACCTTC. Translated, it gives CASRLPGQGSSNYGYTF.

This clone was observed a handful of times. The V gene is TRBV9, the J gene TRBJ2-3; the D gene is possibly TRBD2 (5 bases). The CDR3 spans 16 residues. V was shortened by 3 bases and J by 2 bases, with 16 bases between the two germline ends. Germline V lookup: CDR1 SGDLS, CDR2 YYNGEE. The CDR3 sequence is CASSERGIHTTDTQYF. The DNA of the CDR3 is TGTGCCAGCAGCGAAAGAGGGATCCACACCACAGATACGCAGTATTTT.

A remark on this clone: The same CDR3 arises from other DNA sequences in this sample as well. This rearrangement joins TRBV7-3 to TRBJ2-7, with 8 bases that match TRBD1. The CDR3 has 15 residues. The germline gives CDR1 SGHTA, CDR2 FQGTGA. J lost 1 base, V lost 5 bases, and 7 bases had no gene match. Here the CDR3 reads CASSPGTGSSYEQYF. The CDR3 coding sequence is TGTGCCAGCAGCCCCGGGACAGGTTCTTCCTACGAGCAGTACTTC.

The table lists this clone with a few counts. The gene calls are TRBV4-2 and TRBJ2-5; 9 positions agree with TRBD2. The CDR3 loop spans 16 amino acids. Unmatched junction bases numbered 9, after V lost 1 base and J lost 6 bases. CDR1 LGHNA and CDR2 YNFKEQ come from the germline V gene. DNA for the CDR3: TGTGCCAGCAGCCAAGCGTCGGCGGGGGGGCCGCAGACCCAGTACTTC. Amino acids: CASSQASAGGPQTQYF.

The chain is built from TRBV28 and TRBJ2-5, with 8 bases fitting TRBD2. CDR1 and CDR2 (germline): MDHEN, SYDVKM. The CDR3 spans 17 residues. V shed 2 bases and J 2 bases; nucleotides not matched to a gene: 10. The CDR3 sequence is CASSLGLVAGGQETQYF. In DNA form, the CDR3 reads TGTGCCAGCAGTTTAGGTCTTGTGGCGGGAGGTCAAGAGACCCAGTACTTC.

The CDR3 protein is CASRPVAGGPSSWTQYF. The CDR3 nucleotides read TGTGCCAGCAGGCCTGTAGCGGGAGGGCCATCCTCCTGGACCCAGTACTTC. The V gene is TRBV2, the J gene TRBJ2-5; TRBD2 matches 11 bases. The CDR3 has 17 amino acids. V gave up 6 bases and J gave up 7 bases; unmatched junction bases: 16. Per germline, CDR1 SNHLY and CDR2 FYNNEI.

The CDR3 coding sequence is TGTGCCAGCAGTTTACTGGGACAGGGGATCGTAGAAGCTTTCTTT. Translation: CASSLLGQGIVEAFF. This rearrangement joins TRBV28 to TRBJ1-1; TRBD1 agrees at 10 bases. Germline V lookup: CDR1 MDHEN, CDR2 SYDVKM. Trimming took 2 bases from V and 8 from J; bases not matched to a gene: 8. The CDR3 extends over 15 amino acids. Based on the CDR3 plus reference TRBV28 and TRBJ1-1, the full variable domain is DVKVTQSSRYLVKRTGEKVFLECVQDMDHENMFWYRQDPGLGLRLIYFSYDVKMKEKGDIPEGYSVSREKKERFSLILESASTNQTSMYLCASSLLGQGIVEAFFGQGTRLTVV.

This chain connects TRBV15 to TRBJ2-7; perhaps D is TRBD1 or TRBD2 (6 bases each). The V gene's germline CDR1 is LNHNV and CDR2 YYDKDF (reference sequence). The V end was cut by 0 bases, the J end by 3 bases, with 15 bases between. The CDR3 length is 16 residues. The CDR3 reads CATSRDRGVWFYEQYF. For the CDR3, the DNA is TGTGCCACCAGCAGAGATAGGGGGGTCTGGTTCTACGAGCAGTACTTC.

The V and J genes are TRBV28 and TRBJ2-1; D may be TRBD2 (5 bases). Trimming removed 5 bases at V and 9 bases at J, with 14 bases between. The CDR3 spans 13 residues. Germline lookup yields CDR1 MDHEN and CDR2 SYDVKM. The CDR3 sequence is CASSPRLSSEQFF. The CDR3 region has the DNA TGTGCCAGCAGTCCTAGACTATCCTCTGAGCAGTTCTTC.

V and J are TRBV28 and TRBJ2-7, with D perhaps TRBD1 (5 bases). The CDR3 contains 13 residues. CDR1 MDHEN and CDR2 SYDVKM come from the germline V gene. V was cut by 4 bases and J by 4 bases, with 11 bases left in between. The CDR3 sequence: CASSSGDSYEQYF. In DNA form, the CDR3 reads TGTGCCAGCAGTTCAGGTGACAGTTACGAGCAGTACTTC.

This clone was seen only a few times. V and J are TRBV28 and TRBJ2-1, with 9 bases identical to TRBD1. Germline CDR1 reads MDHEN; CDR2 reads SYDVKM. This CDR3 is 16 amino acids long. J lost 4 bases, V lost 4 bases, and 8 bases had no gene match. The CDR3 protein is CASSSAGTGKYNEQFF. In DNA, the CDR3 is TGTGCCAGCAGTTCCGCCGGGACAGGGAAATACAATGAGCAGTTCTTC.

This clone was detected only a few times. V gene TRBV6-8 combines with J gene TRBJ2-4, with D perhaps assigned TRBD1 or TRBD2 (5 bases each). With 6 bases removed from V and 8 bases from J, the gap between germline ends came to 20 bases. Germline assignment: CDR1 MNHGY and CDR2 SAAAGT. The length of the CDR3 is 15 residues. The CDR3 DNA is TGTGCCAGCAGCCTCGACCCGAGGGGCCGGGACATTCAGTACTTC. Amino acids: CASSLDPRGRDIQYF.

This chain links TRBV11-2 with TRBJ2-7, with D possibly matching TRBD1 (6 bases). This CDR3 has 14 amino acids. Trimming stripped 3 bases from V and 6 bases from J, with 15 bases between. Germline CDR1 and CDR2: SGHAT and FQNNGV. The CDR3 sequence: CASSLGPGVGEQYF. CDR3 nucleotide sequence: TGTGCCAGCAGCTTGGGGCCAGGGGTGGGCGAGCAGTACTTC.

The chain couples TRBV28 to TRBJ2-3; D is unresolved. The CDR3 length is 12 residues. Germline V lookup: CDR1 MDHEN, CDR2 SYDVKM. Trimming pared 4 bases from V and 2 bases from J, leaving 4 bases between. CDR3 bases: TGTGCCAGCAGTTGGTACACAGATACGCAGTATTTT. Translation gives CASSWYTDTQYF.